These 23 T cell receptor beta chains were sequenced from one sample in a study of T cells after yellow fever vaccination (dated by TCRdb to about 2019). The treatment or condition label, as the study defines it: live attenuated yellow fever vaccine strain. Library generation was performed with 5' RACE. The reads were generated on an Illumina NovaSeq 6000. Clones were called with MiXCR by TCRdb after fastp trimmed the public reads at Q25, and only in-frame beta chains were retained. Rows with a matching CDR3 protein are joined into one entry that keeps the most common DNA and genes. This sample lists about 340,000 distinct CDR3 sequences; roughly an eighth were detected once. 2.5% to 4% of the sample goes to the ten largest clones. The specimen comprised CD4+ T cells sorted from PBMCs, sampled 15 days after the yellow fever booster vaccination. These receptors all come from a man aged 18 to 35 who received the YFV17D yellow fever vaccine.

As DNA, the CDR3 is TGCAGTGCCGGGGGGGGTAACTATGGCTACACCTTC. As protein: CSAGGGNYGYTF. The chain recombines TRBV20-1 with TRBJ1-2; perhaps TRBD1 as D (5 bases). The V end was cut by 6 bases, the J end by 1 base, with 9 bases between. CDR1 and CDR2 from the germline V gene are DFQATT and SNEGSKA (reference sequence). This CDR3 has 12 amino acids.

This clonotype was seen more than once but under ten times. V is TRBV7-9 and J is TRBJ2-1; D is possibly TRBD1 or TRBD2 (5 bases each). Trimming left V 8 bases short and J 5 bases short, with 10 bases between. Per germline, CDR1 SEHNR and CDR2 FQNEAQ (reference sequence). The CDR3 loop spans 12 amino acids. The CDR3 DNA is TGTGCCAGCGAGGGACCGGACAATGAGCAGTTCTTC. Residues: CASEGPDNEQFF.

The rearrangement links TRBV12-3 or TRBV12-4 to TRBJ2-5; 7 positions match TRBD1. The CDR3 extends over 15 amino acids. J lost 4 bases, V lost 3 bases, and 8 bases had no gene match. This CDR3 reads CASSFGMTGRETQYF. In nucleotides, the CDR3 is TGTGCCAGCAGTTTCGGGATGACAGGGAGAGAGACCCAGTACTTC.

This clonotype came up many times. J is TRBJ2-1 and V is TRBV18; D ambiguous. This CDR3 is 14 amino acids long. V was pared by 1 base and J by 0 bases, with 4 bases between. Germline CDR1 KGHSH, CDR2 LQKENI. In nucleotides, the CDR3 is TGTGCCAGCTCACCACAGGCCTCCTACAATGAGCAGTTCTTC. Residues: CASSPQASYNEQFF.

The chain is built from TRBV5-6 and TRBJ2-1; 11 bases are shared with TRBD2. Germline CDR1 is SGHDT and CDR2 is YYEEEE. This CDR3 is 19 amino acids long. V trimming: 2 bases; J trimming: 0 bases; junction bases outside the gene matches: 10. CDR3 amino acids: CASSFLSSGGTSSYNEQFF. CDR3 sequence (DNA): TGTGCCAGCAGCTTTTTGTCTAGCGGGGGGACGAGCTCCTACAATGAGCAGTTCTTC. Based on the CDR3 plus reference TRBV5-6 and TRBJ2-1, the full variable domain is DAGVTQSPTHLIKTRGQQVTLRCSPKSGHDTVSWYQQALGQGPQFIFQYYEEEERQRGNFPDRFSGHQFPNYSSELNVNALLLGDSALYLCASSFLSSGGTSSYNEQFFGPGTRLTVL.

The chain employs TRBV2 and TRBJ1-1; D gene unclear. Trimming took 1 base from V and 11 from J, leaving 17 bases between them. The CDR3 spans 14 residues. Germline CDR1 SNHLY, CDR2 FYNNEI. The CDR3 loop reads CASSEGSWNGMAFF. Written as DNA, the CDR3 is TGTGCCAGCAGTGAAGGTAGCTGGAATGGGATGGCTTTCTTT.

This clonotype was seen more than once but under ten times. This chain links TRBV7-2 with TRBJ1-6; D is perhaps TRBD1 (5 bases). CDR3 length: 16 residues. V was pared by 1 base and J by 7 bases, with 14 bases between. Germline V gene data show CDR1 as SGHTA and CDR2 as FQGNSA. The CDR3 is CASSLVGRGENSPLHF. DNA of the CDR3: TGTGCCAGCAGCTTAGTTGGTCGGGGGGAAAATTCACCCCTCCACTTT.

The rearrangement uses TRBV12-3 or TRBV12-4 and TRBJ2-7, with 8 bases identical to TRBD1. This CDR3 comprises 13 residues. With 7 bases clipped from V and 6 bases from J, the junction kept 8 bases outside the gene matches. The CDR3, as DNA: TGTGCCAGCACCCGGGCAGGGGGCGGCGAGCAGTACGTC. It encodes CASTRAGGGEQYV.

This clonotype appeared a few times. CDR3 amino acids: CAISPQGQVTNQPQHF. The CDR3 DNA is TGTGCCATCAGTCCGCAGGGACAGGTGACCAATCAGCCCCAGCATTTT. The chain employs TRBV10-3 and TRBJ1-5; 8 nucleotides match TRBD1. Germline trimming cut 5 bases from V and 3 bases from J; bases unmatched to any gene: 9. The CDR3 has 16 residues. Germline V gene sequence: CDR1 ENHRY, CDR2 SYGVKD.

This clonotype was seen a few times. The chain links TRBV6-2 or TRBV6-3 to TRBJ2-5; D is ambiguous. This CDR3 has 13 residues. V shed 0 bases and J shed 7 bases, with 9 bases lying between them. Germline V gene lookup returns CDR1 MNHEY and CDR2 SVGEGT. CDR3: CASSYSGRWTQYF. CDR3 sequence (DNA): TGTGCCAGCAGTTACTCCGGCAGGTGGACCCAGTACTTC.

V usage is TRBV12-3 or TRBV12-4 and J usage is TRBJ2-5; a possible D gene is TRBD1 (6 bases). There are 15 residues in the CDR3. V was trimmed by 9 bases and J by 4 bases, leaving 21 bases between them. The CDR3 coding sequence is TGTGCCAGTTTGGGTCTCGAGGGGGATAGAGAGACCCAGTACTTC. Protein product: CASLGLEGDRETQYF.

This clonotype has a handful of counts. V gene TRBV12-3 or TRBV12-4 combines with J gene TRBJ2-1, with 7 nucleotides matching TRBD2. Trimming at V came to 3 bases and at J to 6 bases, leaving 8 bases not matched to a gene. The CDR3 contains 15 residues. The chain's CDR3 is CASSFRLAVSNEQFF. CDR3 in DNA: TGTGCCAGCAGTTTCAGGCTAGCGGTTAGCAATGAGCAGTTCTTC.

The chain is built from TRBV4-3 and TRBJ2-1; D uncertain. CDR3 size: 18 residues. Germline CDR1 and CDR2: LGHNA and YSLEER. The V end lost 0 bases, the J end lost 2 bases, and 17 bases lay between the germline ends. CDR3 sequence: CASSQELPVLGPYNEQFF. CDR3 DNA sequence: TGCGCCAGCAGCCAAGAACTCCCCGTTCTGGGCCCCTACAATGAGCAGTTCTTC.

The CDR3 region has the DNA TGTGCCAGCAGCAAAAGGTCCAATGAGCAGTTCTTC. Protein: CASSKRSNEQFF. The rearrangement uses TRBV6-2 or TRBV6-3 and TRBJ2-1; D gene ambiguous. CDR1 is MNHEY and CDR2 is SVGEGT in the germline V gene. V was cut by 6 bases and J by 6 bases, with 9 bases left in between. The CDR3 covers 12 residues.

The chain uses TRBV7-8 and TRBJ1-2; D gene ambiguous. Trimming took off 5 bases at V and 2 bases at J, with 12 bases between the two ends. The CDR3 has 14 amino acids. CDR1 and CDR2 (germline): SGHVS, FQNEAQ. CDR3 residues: CASSPREQNYGYTF. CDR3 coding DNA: TGTGCCAGCAGCCCCCGCGAACAAAACTATGGCTACACCTTC. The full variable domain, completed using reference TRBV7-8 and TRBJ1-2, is GAGVSQSPRYKVAKRGQDVALRCDPISGHVSLFWYQQALGQGPEFLTYFQNEAQLDKSGLPSDRFFAERPEGSVSTLKIQRTQQEDSAVYLCASSPREQNYGYTFGSGTRLTVV.

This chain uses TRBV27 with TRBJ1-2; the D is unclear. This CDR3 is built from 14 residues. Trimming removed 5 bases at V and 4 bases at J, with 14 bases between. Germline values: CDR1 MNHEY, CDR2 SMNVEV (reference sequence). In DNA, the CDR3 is TGTGCCAGCAGTCCTAGGCGGGAGCGCTATGGCTACACCTTC. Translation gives CASSPRRERYGYTF.

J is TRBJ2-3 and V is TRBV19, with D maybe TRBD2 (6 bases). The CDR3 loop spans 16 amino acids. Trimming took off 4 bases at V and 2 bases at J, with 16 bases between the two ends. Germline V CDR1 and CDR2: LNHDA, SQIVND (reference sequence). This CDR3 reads CASSRGLRDATDTQYF. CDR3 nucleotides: TGTGCCAGTAGTAGGGGACTCCGCGACGCCACAGATACGCAGTATTTT.

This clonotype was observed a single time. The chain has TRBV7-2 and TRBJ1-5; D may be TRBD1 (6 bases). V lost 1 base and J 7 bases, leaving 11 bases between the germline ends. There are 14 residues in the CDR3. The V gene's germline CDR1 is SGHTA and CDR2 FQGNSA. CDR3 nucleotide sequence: TGTGCCAGCAGCTTAGTACAGGGTTGGCAGCCCCAGCATTTT. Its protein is CASSLVQGWQPQHF.

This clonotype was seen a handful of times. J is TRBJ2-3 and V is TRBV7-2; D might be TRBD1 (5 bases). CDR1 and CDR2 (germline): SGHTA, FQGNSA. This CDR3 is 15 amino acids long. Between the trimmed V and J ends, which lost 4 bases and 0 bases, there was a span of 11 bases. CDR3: CASSWHRGSTDTQYF. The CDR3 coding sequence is TGTGCCAGCAGCTGGCATAGGGGTAGCACAGATACGCAGTATTTT.

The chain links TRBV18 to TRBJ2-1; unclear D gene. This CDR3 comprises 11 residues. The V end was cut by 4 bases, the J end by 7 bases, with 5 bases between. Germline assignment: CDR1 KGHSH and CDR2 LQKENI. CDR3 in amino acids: CASSHENEQFF. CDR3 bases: TGTGCCAGCTCACATGAGAATGAGCAGTTCTTC.

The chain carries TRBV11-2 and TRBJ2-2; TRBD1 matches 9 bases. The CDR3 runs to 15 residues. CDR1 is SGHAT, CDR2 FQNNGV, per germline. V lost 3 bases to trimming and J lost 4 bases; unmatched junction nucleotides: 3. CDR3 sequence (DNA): TGTGCCAGCAGCTTTGTGACAGGGGGCACCGGGGAGCTGTTTTTT. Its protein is CASSFVTGGTGELFF.

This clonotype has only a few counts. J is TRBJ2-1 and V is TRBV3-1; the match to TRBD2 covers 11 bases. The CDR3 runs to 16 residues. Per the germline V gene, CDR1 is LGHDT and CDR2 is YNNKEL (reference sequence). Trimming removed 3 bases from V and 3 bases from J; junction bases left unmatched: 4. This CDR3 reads CASSQGTSGGYNEQFF. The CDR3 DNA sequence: TGTGCCAGCAGCCAGGGAACTAGCGGGGGCTACAATGAGCAGTTCTTC.

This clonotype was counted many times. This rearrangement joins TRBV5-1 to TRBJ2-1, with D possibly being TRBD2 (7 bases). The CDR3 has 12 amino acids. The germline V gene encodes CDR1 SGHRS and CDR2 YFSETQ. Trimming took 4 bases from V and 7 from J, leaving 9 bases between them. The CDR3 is CASSEGGNEQFF. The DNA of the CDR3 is TGCGCCAGCAGCGAGGGGGGGAATGAGCAGTTCTTC. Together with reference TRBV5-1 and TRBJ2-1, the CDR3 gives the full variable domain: KAGVTQTPRYLIKTRGQQVTLSCSPISGHRSVSWYQQTPGQGLQFLFEYFSETQRNKGNFPGRFSGRQFSNSRSEMNVSTLELGDSALYLCASSEGGNEQFFGPGTRLTVL.